This T cell receptor beta chain was captured by sequencing in a study of long-term antiretroviral therapy in people with HIV. Findings and caveats of the study: Whichever time point was examined, clones expanded before ART dominated the repertoire.

It was version v3.0 of the immunoSEQ assay that was run at survey level. Assay used: immunoSEQ multiplex PCR; TCRdb lists only in-frame clones, some missing. This sample has 40,000 to 50,000 clones, with roughly 93% found just once. On this clone: Its matching antigen is unknown.

This material consisted of unsorted PBMCs, taken roughly 9.5 years after starting antiretroviral therapy. This TCR was sampled from a man aged 25 to 45 with HIV.

The CDR3: CASSQGLAGATTGELFF. CDR3 coding DNA: TGCGCCAGCAGCCAGGGACTAGCGGGGGCTACCACCGGGGAGCTGTTTTTT. This chain joins TRBV5-1 and TRBJ2-2; the match to TRBD2 covers 14 bases. Losses at the gene ends were 4 bases for V and 4 bases for J; bases not matched to a gene: 6. From germline, CDR1 is SGHRS and CDR2 YFSETQ. This CDR3 spans 17 amino acids. The whole variable domain, remainder taken from reference TRBV5-1 and TRBJ2-2, is KAGVTQTPRYLIKTRGQQVTLSCSPISGHRSVSWYQQTPGQGLQFLFEYFSETQRNKGNFPGRFSGRQFSNSRSEMNVSTLELGDSALYLCASSQGLAGATTGELFFGEGSRLTVL.